The clone carrying this TCR beta chain was found many times. The data derive from a study of human T cells and chemical hapten exposure. Study information: The sensitizer, 2% DPC, was used on roughly 2 cm by roughly 2 cm of upper inner arm skin. Weekly diphenylcyclopropenone doses were given to patients' scalps across the roughly 25-week study.

TCRdb reanalysed the RACE reads using MiXCR and keeps one entry per CDR3 protein. The repertoire holds 180,000 or so distinct CDR3 sequences, with 13% to 15% as singletons. Per germline, CDR1 ENHRY and CDR2 SYGVKD. The junction had 6 bases not matched to a gene; V was cut back by 2 bases and J by 3 bases. The CDR3 runs 15 residues. The time point here: patch test 1, 2 weeks after DPC sensitization. Treatment given: therapeutic diphenylcyclopropenone sensitization with weekly scalp DPC. The receptor's source is a woman aged 25 to 39 with alopecia areata. Some clones in this sample may be carry-over from other donors' samples. Sequencing was performed on whole blood, taken in connection with sensitization to the hapten diphenylcyclopropenone (DPC). The chain has TRBV10-3 and TRBJ2-7, with 8 nucleotides matching TRBD1. In DNA form, the CDR3 reads TGTGCCATCAGTGAGCCGGGACAGGTCGTCTACGAGCAGTACTTC. Residues: CAISEPGQVVYEQYF.